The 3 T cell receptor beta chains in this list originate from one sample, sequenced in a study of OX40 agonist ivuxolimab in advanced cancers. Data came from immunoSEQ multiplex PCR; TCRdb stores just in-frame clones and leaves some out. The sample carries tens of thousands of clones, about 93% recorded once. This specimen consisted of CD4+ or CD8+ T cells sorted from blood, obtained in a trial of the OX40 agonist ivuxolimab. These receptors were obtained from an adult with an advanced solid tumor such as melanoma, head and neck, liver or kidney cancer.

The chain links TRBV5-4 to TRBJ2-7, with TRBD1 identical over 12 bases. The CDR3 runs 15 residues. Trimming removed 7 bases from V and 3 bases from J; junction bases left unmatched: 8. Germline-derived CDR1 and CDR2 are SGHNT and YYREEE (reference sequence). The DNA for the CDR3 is TGTGCCAGCCGCCGGGGACAGGGGGCTGGCTACGAGCAGTACTTC. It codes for CASRRGQGAGYEQYF.

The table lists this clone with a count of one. The CDR3 region is CASSSRGALLYEQYF. The CDR3 bases are TGTGCCAGCAGCTCAAGGGGGGCCCTACTTTACGAGCAGTACTTC. The chain carries TRBV13 and TRBJ2-7; D may be TRBD1 or TRBD2 (6 bases each). This CDR3 has 15 amino acids. The V gene's germline CDR1 is PRHDT and CDR2 FYEKMQ (reference sequence). V shed 4 bases and J shed 4 bases, with 17 bases lying between them.

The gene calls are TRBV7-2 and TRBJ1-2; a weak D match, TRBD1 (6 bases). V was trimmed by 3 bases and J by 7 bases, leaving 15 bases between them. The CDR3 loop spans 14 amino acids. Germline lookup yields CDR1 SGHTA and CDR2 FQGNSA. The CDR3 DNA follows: TGTGCCAGCAGCTTCAAGACAGGAGGTCGTGGCTACACCTTC. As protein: CASSFKTGGRGYTF.